One sample yielded the 21 T cell receptor beta chains listed below, sequenced in a study of T cell repertoires in cytomegalovirus infection. TCRdb independently ran MiXCR on the reads; one entry per CDR3 protein. The profile covers approximately 250,000 distinct CDR3 sequences, with about 5.9% appearing a single time and less than 7.5% taken by the ten largest. Sequencing was performed on PBMCs. The source is a human donor in good health (CMV status not recorded). Some clones in this sample may be carry-over from other donors' samples.

This clonotype appeared many times. This chain joins TRBV7-8 and TRBJ2-7, with TRBD2 matching over 7 bases. The CDR3 totals 16 residues. The germline gives CDR1 SGHVS, CDR2 FQNEAQ. Trimming took 5 bases from V and 5 from J; bases not matched to a gene: 15. The CDR3 reads CASSDPAGRGFNEQYF. The CDR3 nucleotides are TGTGCCAGCAGCGACCCGGCGGGGCGGGGGTTCAACGAGCAGTACTTC. The variable domain in full, completed from reference TRBV7-8 and TRBJ2-7, reads GAGVSQSPRYKVAKRGQDVALRCDPISGHVSLFWYQQALGQGPEFLTYFQNEAQLDKSGLPSDRFFAERPEGSVSTLKIQRTQQEDSAVYLCASSDPAGRGFNEQYFGPGTRLTVT.

The chain couples TRBV29-1 to TRBJ2-7, with D perhaps TRBD1 (5 bases). This CDR3 region has 12 residues. Germline lookup yields CDR1 SQVTM and CDR2 ANQGSEA. V was shortened by 6 bases and J by 2 bases, with 11 bases between the two germline ends. The CDR3 here is CSVRTGPYEQYF. CDR3 bases: TGCAGCGTCCGAACAGGTCCCTACGAGCAGTACTTC.

There are many counts of this clonotype. This sequence joins TRBV20-1 and TRBJ2-3, with a weak D call TRBD2 (6 bases). The CDR3 has 15 amino acids. Between the trimmed V and J ends, which lost 0 bases and 5 bases, there was a span of 15 bases. Looked up from germline, CDR1 is DFQATT and CDR2 is SNEGSKA (reference sequence). CDR3 amino acids: CSAREADWGEDTQYF. The CDR3, as DNA: TGCAGTGCTAGAGAGGCGGACTGGGGGGAAGATACGCAGTATTTT.

In its sample, this clonotype was seen many times. The rearrangement uses TRBV7-2 and TRBJ2-7; D uncertain. The CDR3 length is 12 residues. Germline CDR1 reads SGHTA; CDR2 reads FQGNSA. The ends were cut back, 1 base at V and 0 bases at J, with 1 base in the middle. The CDR3 DNA is TGTGCCAGCAGCTTAGTCTCCTACGAGCAGTACTTC. Translating gives CASSLVSYEQYF.

This clonotype was observed many times. The chain links TRBV7-2 to TRBJ2-5, with TRBD1 identical over 7 bases. Germline assignment: CDR1 SGHTA and CDR2 FQGNSA. V gave up 3 bases and J gave up 0 bases; unmatched junction bases: 1. The CDR3 sequence is 14 residues long. The CDR3: CASSLGQYQETQYF. The CDR3 bases are TGTGCCAGCAGCTTGGGACAGTACCAAGAGACCCAGTACTTC. Drawing the rest from reference TRBV7-2 and TRBJ2-5, the complete variable domain is GAGVSQSPSNKVTEKGKDVELRCDPISGHTALYWYRQSLGQGLEFLIYFQGNSAPDKSGLPSDRFSAERTGGSVSTLTIQRTQQEDSAVYLCASSLGQYQETQYFGPGTRLLVL.

This clonotype has at least ten counts. The genes are TRBV5-1 and TRBJ2-7; 8 bases are shared with TRBD1. The CDR3 has 14 residues. V dropped 2 bases and J dropped 0; count of bases not matched to a gene: 1. Germline CDR1 SGHRS, CDR2 YFSETQ. The DNA of the CDR3 is TGCGCCAGCAGCTTCGGGACAGGCTCCTACGAGCAGTACTTC. Its protein is CASSFGTGSYEQYF.

This clonotype appeared many times. The chain couples TRBV29-1 to TRBJ2-6; D remains unclear. The V end was cut by 5 bases, the J end by 1 base, with 12 bases between. In germline, CDR1 is SQVTM, CDR2 ANQGSEA. The CDR3 runs 15 residues. The CDR3 DNA is TGCAGCGTTCTGGGGTTTTGGTCTGGGGCCAACGTCCTGACTTTC. Translated, it gives CSVLGFWSGANVLTF.

At least ten counts were recorded for this clonotype. The chain is built from TRBV7-6 and TRBJ1-4, with TRBD1 identical over 7 bases. Germline V gives CDR1 SGHVS, CDR2 FNYEAQ. This CDR3 comprises 15 residues. The V gene end was trimmed by 2 bases and the J gene end by 7 bases; junction bases not matched to a gene: 7. The CDR3 DNA sequence: TGTGCCAGCAGCTTACCGACAGGGACGGGTGAAAAACTGTTTTTT. Amino acids: CASSLPTGTGEKLFF.

This clonotype was seen ten or more times. V and J are TRBV9 and TRBJ2-2; D gene unclear. The CDR3 is 14 amino acids. From germline, CDR1 is SGDLS and CDR2 YYNGEE. Trimming pared 0 bases from V and 10 bases from J, leaving 13 bases between. In nucleotides, the CDR3 is TGTGCCAGCAGCGTAGATGCCATGAATCCGGAGCTGTTTTTT. It yields the protein CASSVDAMNPELFF.

This clonotype was detected many times. The chain is built from TRBV7-6 and TRBJ2-5; 9 bases agree with TRBD1. J lost 4 bases, V lost 2 bases, and 8 bases had no gene match. The CDR3 consists of 16 residues. The germline gives CDR1 SGHVS, CDR2 FNYEAQ. The CDR3 loop is CASSLSGTGKRETQYF. DNA of the CDR3: TGTGCCAGCAGCTTATCCGGGACAGGGAAGCGAGAGACCCAGTACTTC.

This clonotype was observed at least ten times. CDR3 coding DNA: TGTGCCAGCAGTCCCGGACTAGCGGGGGCCTACGAGCAGTACTTC. The encoded protein is CASSPGLAGAYEQYF. This chain joins TRBV28 and TRBJ2-7, with 13 positions matching TRBD2. The CDR3 spans 15 residues. The germline gives CDR1 MDHEN, CDR2 SYDVKM. Unmatched junction bases numbered 3, after V lost 5 bases and J lost 2 bases.

This clonotype counts as medium-sized. The rearrangement uses TRBV7-2 and TRBJ2-6; 10 bases are a match to TRBD1. Germline V gene sequence: CDR1 SGHTA, CDR2 FQGNSA. This CDR3 comprises 18 residues. V lost 4 bases, J lost 3 bases, and 9 bases stayed unmatched. The CDR3 is CASSSGTGVGNGANVLTF. The CDR3 DNA follows: TGTGCCAGCAGCTCCGGGACAGGGGTGGGGAATGGGGCCAACGTCCTGACTTTC.

In this sample, this clonotype turned up many times. The V call is TRBV7-2, the J call TRBJ2-3, with D unclear. This CDR3 has 13 residues. The ends were cut back, 2 bases at V and 4 bases at J, with 7 bases in the middle. Germline V gives CDR1 SGHTA, CDR2 FQGNSA. The CDR3, as DNA: TGTGCCAGCAGCTTACAGCTCGCAGATACGCAGTATTTT. It encodes CASSLQLADTQYF.

The sample holds a few counts of this clonotype. J is TRBJ2-1 and V is TRBV14, with 11 bases identical to TRBD1. The germline V gene encodes CDR1 SGHDN and CDR2 FVKESK. This CDR3 is built from 16 residues. V shed 4 bases and J 6 bases; nucleotides not matched to a gene: 8. The CDR3 nucleotides read TGTGCCAGCAGCCTTCTCCTGGGACAGGGGGGCAATGAGCAGTTCTTC. It specifies CASSLLLGQGGNEQFF.

This clonotype was recorded many times. The V and J genes are TRBV6-2 or TRBV6-3 and TRBJ2-7; perhaps TRBD1 as D (6 bases). Deletions cut 6 bases from V and 3 bases from J, with 15 bases between. CDR1 is MNHEY, CDR2 SVGEGT, per germline. The CDR3 is made up of 14 amino acids. CDR3 in DNA: TGTGCCAGCAGGGAAACAGGGATGGGCTACGAGCAGTACTTC. Translating gives CASRETGMGYEQYF.

This clonotype was counted ten times or more. The J gene is TRBJ2-1, the V gene TRBV6-2 or TRBV6-3; the D call may be TRBD1 or TRBD2 (6 bases each). Germline V CDR1 and CDR2: MNHEY, SVGEGT. CDR3 length: 13 amino acids. Trimming cost V 8 bases and J 0 bases, with 8 bases left between them. CDR3 region: CASEGGSYNEQFF. CDR3 coding DNA: TGTGCCAGCGAGGGGGGCTCCTACAATGAGCAGTTCTTC.

This clonotype was picked up many times. The rearrangement uses TRBV27 and TRBJ1-2; D call uncertain. V lost 0 bases and J lost 1, with 3 bases in between. CDR3 length: 13 residues. CDR1 and CDR2 from the germline V gene are MNHEY and SMNVEV (reference sequence). CDR3 sequence reads: CASSLSFNYGYTF. The CDR3 DNA sequence: TGTGCCAGCAGTTTATCATTTAACTATGGCTACACCTTC.

The sample holds a few counts of this clonotype. The chain employs TRBV2 and TRBJ2-3; 10 bases align to TRBD2. CDR1 is SNHLY, CDR2 FYNNEI, per germline. The V segment lost 0 bases and the J segment 4 bases; nucleotides outside the gene matches: 1. The CDR3 covers 15 residues. CDR3 amino acids: CASSEASGGSDTQYF. The CDR3 nucleotides read TGTGCCAGCAGTGAAGCTAGCGGGGGGTCAGATACGCAGTATTTT.

This chain connects TRBV20-1 to TRBJ2-5; tentatively, D is TRBD1 or TRBD2 (6 bases each). The length of the CDR3 is 14 residues. Per germline, CDR1 DFQATT and CDR2 SNEGSKA (reference sequence). The V end lost 6 bases, the J end lost 5 bases, and 19 bases lay between the germline ends. Written as DNA, the CDR3 is TGCAGTGCCCAAGGGGGGTCTGCGAGGGAGACCCAGTACTTC. This translates into CSAQGGSARETQYF.

This clonotype was seen repeatedly, ten times or more. V and J are TRBV7-2 and TRBJ1-1; D not certain. The CDR3 sequence is 14 residues long. The ends were cut back, 3 bases at V and 0 bases at J, with 8 bases in the middle. Germline V gives CDR1 SGHTA, CDR2 FQGNSA. The CDR3 loop is CASSFFDLNTEAFF. The CDR3 region has the DNA TGTGCCAGCAGCTTTTTTGACCTGAACACTGAAGCTTTCTTT.

This clonotype has a count of ten or more. The genes are TRBV20-1 and TRBJ1-1; 7 positions agree with TRBD1. Germline V gene lookup returns CDR1 DFQATT and CDR2 SNEGSKA (reference sequence). V lost 3 bases, J lost 4 bases, and 14 bases stayed unmatched. CDR3 length: 16 residues. The CDR3 sequence: CSASRWEGARVTEAFF. Here the CDR3 DNA reads TGCAGTGCTAGTCGGTGGGAGGGGGCAAGGGTCACTGAAGCTTTCTTT.